The 32 T cell receptor beta chains in this list originate from one sample, sequenced in a study of CD8 T cells in ankylosing spondylitis. Using its own MiXCR run on the 5' RACE reads, TCRdb lists one record per CDR3 protein. The table has over 450,000 distinct CDR3 sequences, approximately 12% seen once. General study points: A motif in TCR beta, a set of 8 or 9 highly homologous variants, appeared characteristic of ankylosing spondylitis blood.

For these receptors, no antigen is known. Input material: blood, either unsorted or a sorted T cell fraction (not recorded which). The receptors shown here come from a male donor with ankylosing spondylitis.

This clonotype was counted ten times or more. The junction does not match germline at one end; this may be a read error. The chain employs TRBV29-1 and TRBJ1-1; D is possibly TRBD1 (5 bases). Germline CDR1 and CDR2: SQVTM and ANQGSEA. The CDR3 extends over 15 amino acids. This CDR3 is CSVGPWGVVNTEAFF. In DNA form, the CDR3 reads TGCAGCGTTGGCCCCTGGGGGGTGGTGAATACTGAAGCTTTCTTT.

This clonotype was seen just once. A single base separates this from a much larger clone, so it may be a read error. The chain is built from TRBV6-1 and TRBJ1-2; 7 positions match TRBD1. There are 15 residues in the CDR3. CDR1 is MNHNS, CDR2 SASEGT, per germline. V lost 6 bases, J lost 8 bases, and 15 bases stayed unmatched. In DNA form, the CDR3 reads TGTGCCAGCAGGAACTTGGGACAGTGGGCTTTGGGCTACACCTTC. It encodes CASRNLGQWALGYTF.

Many counts were recorded for this clonotype. The CDR3 DNA reads TGTGCCAGCAGTTTAACCGCGGGACTCCCGGCCTACGAGCAGTACTTC. Amino acids: CASSLTAGLPAYEQYF. This chain joins TRBV27 and TRBJ2-7; a possible D gene is TRBD2 (6 bases). Germline V gene sequence: CDR1 MNHEY, CDR2 SMNVEV (reference sequence). Trimming took 2 bases from V and 2 from J, leaving 16 bases between them. The CDR3 loop spans 16 amino acids.

This clonotype was seen a few times. V is TRBV27 and J is TRBJ2-7; D not resolved. CDR1 and CDR2 from the germline V gene are MNHEY and SMNVEV (reference sequence). Trimming took off 3 bases at V and 0 bases at J, with 6 bases between the two ends. The CDR3 has 13 residues. CDR3 region: CASSFSSSYEQYF. The CDR3 region has the DNA TGTGCCAGCAGTTTCTCTAGCTCCTACGAGCAGTACTTC.

The chain carries TRBV24-1 and TRBJ2-3; weak D call: TRBD2 (6 bases). CDR1 and CDR2 from the germline V gene are KGHDR and SFDVKD. The CDR3 has 16 amino acids. V was shortened by 2 bases and J by 3 bases, with 14 bases between the two germline ends. CDR3 amino acids: CATSDSRLVVTDTQYF. DNA of the CDR3: TGTGCCACCAGTGATTCCCGACTAGTAGTAACAGATACGCAGTATTTT.

This chain joins TRBV20-1 and TRBJ2-1, with 11 bases matching TRBD2. This CDR3 comprises 14 residues. J lost 11 bases, V lost 2 bases, and 8 bases had no gene match. Germline CDR1 reads DFQATT; CDR2 reads SNEGSKA (reference sequence). The CDR3 bases are TGCAGTGCTAGACCCAAACTAGCGGGAGCTAAGCAGTTCTTC. Translating gives CSARPKLAGAKQFF.

The chain is built from TRBV9 and TRBJ1-1; D unclear. The V gene lost 2 bases and the J gene lost 5 bases, with 10 bases spanning the gap. CDR1 is SGDLS, CDR2 YYNGEE, per germline. There are 13 residues in the CDR3. CDR3 in amino acids: CASSVQLGTEAFF. The CDR3 nucleotides read TGTGCCAGCAGCGTTCAGTTGGGGACTGAAGCTTTCTTT.

This clonotype was seen at least ten times. J is TRBJ2-7 and V is TRBV18, with TRBD2 identical over 14 bases. The CDR3 loop spans 17 amino acids. Looked up from germline, CDR1 is KGHSH and CDR2 is LQKENI. V lost 8 bases and J lost 2; bases outside the gene matches: 11. Here the CDR3 DNA reads TGTGCCAGCGGCGGGACTAGCGGGAGCCCCCGGCCCTACGAGCAGTACTTC. Translated, it gives CASGGTSGSPRPYEQYF.

The chain links TRBV11-2 to TRBJ2-7, with D perhaps matching TRBD1 (6 bases). The germline CDR1 and CDR2 sequences are SGHAT and FQNNGV. V lost 4 bases to trimming and J lost 2 bases, with 24 bases between them. The CDR3 contains 18 residues. CDR3 sequence: CASSSRTATPQSTYEQYV. CDR3 nucleotides: TGTGCCAGCAGCTCCCGGACAGCAACCCCACAGTCTACCTACGAGCAGTACGTC.

This clonotype was recorded a few times. V gene TRBV13 combines with J gene TRBJ1-2; D is perhaps TRBD1 (5 bases). Trimming stripped 4 bases from V and 5 bases from J, with 14 bases between. CDR1 is PRHDT, CDR2 FYEKMQ, per germline (reference sequence). This CDR3 has 14 residues. CDR3 protein: CASSSVTDKYGYTF. DNA of the CDR3: TGTGCCAGCAGCTCCGTAACGGACAAATATGGCTACACCTTC.

V is TRBV10-3 and J is TRBJ2-7; D is uncertain. From germline, CDR1 is ENHRY and CDR2 SYGVKD. The V end was cut by 5 bases, the J end by 4 bases, with 12 bases between. This CDR3 contains 13 residues. The CDR3, as DNA: TGTGCCATCAGTAATAATCCGATGTACGAGCAGTACTTC. Residues: CAISNNPMYEQYF.

V is TRBV29-1 and J is TRBJ2-7, with D unclear. This CDR3 has 13 residues. V was cut by 3 bases and J by 3 bases, with 12 bases left in between. CDR1 and CDR2 (germline): SQVTM, ANQGSEA. The CDR3, as DNA: TGCAGCGTTGAGGGTCCTAGTATCTACGAGCAGTACTTC. Translation: CSVEGPSIYEQYF.

The rearrangement links TRBV4-2 to TRBJ2-2, with 11 bases matching TRBD2. The CDR3 runs to 18 residues. Trimming removed 5 bases from V and 3 bases from J; junction bases left unmatched: 11. The germline gives CDR1 LGHNA, CDR2 YNFKEQ. CDR3 bases: TGTGCCAGCAGCGATGGGCTAGCGGGAGGAACGGACACCGGGGAGCTGTTTTTT. This sequence encodes CASSDGLAGGTDTGELFF.

In its sample, this clonotype was seen a few times. The J gene is TRBJ2-7, the V gene TRBV20-1; maybe TRBD2 (6 bases). CDR1 is DFQATT and CDR2 is SNEGSKA in the germline V gene (reference sequence). This CDR3 has 15 amino acids. Deletions cut 6 bases from V and 0 bases from J, with 18 bases between. CDR3 protein: CSARRRGWGSYEQYV. Written as DNA, the CDR3 is TGCAGTGCGAGGAGGAGGGGCTGGGGCTCCTACGAGCAGTACGTC.

The chain has TRBV20-1 and TRBJ1-1, with 7 bases matching TRBD1. Per germline, CDR1 DFQATT and CDR2 SNEGSKA (reference sequence). The CDR3 contains 13 residues. J lost 1 base, V lost 5 bases, and 4 bases had no gene match. The CDR3 reads CSAARTGNTEAFF. DNA for the CDR3: TGCAGTGCTGCACGGACAGGGAACACTGAAGCTTTCTTT.

The chain carries TRBV20-1 and TRBJ2-7, with D uncertain. V was cut by 5 bases and J by 0 bases, with 8 bases left in between. CDR1 and CDR2 from the germline V gene are DFQATT and SNEGSKA (reference sequence). CDR3 length: 12 amino acids. CDR3 sequence (DNA): TGCAGTGCTGGTCTGGGCTCCTACGAGCAGTACTTC. It encodes CSAGLGSYEQYF.

The chain uses TRBV5-5 and TRBJ1-2; D uncertain. V was shortened by 2 bases and J by 1 base, with 6 bases between the two germline ends. CDR1 and CDR2 (germline): SGHKS, YYEKEE (reference sequence). The CDR3 runs 13 residues. The CDR3 reads CASSFGLNYGYTF. The DNA of the CDR3 is TGTGCCAGCAGCTTTGGGCTTAACTATGGCTACACCTTC.

This chain uses TRBV5-1 with TRBJ2-7, with a weak D call TRBD2 (5 bases). Trimming took off 4 bases at V and 3 bases at J, with 14 bases between the two ends. CDR1 is SGHRS and CDR2 is YFSETQ in the germline V gene. This CDR3 has 14 residues. This CDR3 reads CASSRQSGSYEQYV. CDR3 DNA: TGCGCCAGCAGCAGGCAGAGTGGGAGCTACGAGCAGTACGTC.

The chain carries TRBV29-1 and TRBJ2-1, with D possibly matching TRBD1 (6 bases). The length of the CDR3 is 12 residues. Germline values: CDR1 SQVTM, CDR2 ANQGSEA. The CDR3 loop is CTYSRGGDEQFF. Written as DNA, the CDR3 is TGCACCTACAGCAGGGGTGGGGATGAGCAGTTCTTC.

The chain recombines TRBV10-3 with TRBJ2-3; D gene uncertain. Trimming pared 0 bases from V and 6 bases from J, leaving 4 bases between. The CDR3 loop spans 12 amino acids. Germline CDR1 reads ENHRY; CDR2 reads SYGVKD. This CDR3 reads CAISESGDTQYF. The CDR3 nucleotides are TGTGCCATCAGTGAGTCAGGGGATACGCAGTATTTT.

This clonotype occurred once. The chain has TRBV4-2 and TRBJ2-5, with TRBD2 as a possible D gene (5 bases). The CDR3 is 14 residues long. Germline V gives CDR1 LGHNA, CDR2 YNFKEQ. V was shortened by 1 base and J by 4 bases, with 10 bases between the two germline ends. The CDR3 nucleotides read TGTGCCAGCAGCCAAGTCGGGGATGGAGAGACCCAGTACTTC. It codes for CASSQVGDGETQYF.

This clonotype was seen a few times. V usage is TRBV10-3 and J usage is TRBJ2-7; D gene unclear. The CDR3 is made up of 12 amino acids. V shed 3 bases and J shed 3 bases, with 6 bases lying between them. CDR1 ENHRY and CDR2 SYGVKD come from the germline V gene. The CDR3 loop reads CAISERDYEQYF. The CDR3 DNA reads TGTGCCATCAGTGAAAGGGACTACGAGCAGTACTTC.

This clonotype was detected a few times. V gene TRBV5-1 combines with J gene TRBJ2-1; TRBD2 agrees at 8 bases. After removal of 0 bases from V and 7 bases from J, the junction contained 6 bases not matched to a gene. The CDR3 spans 15 residues. Germline lookup yields CDR1 SGHRS and CDR2 YFSETQ. In DNA form, the CDR3 reads TGCGCCAGCAGCTTGGCCGGGAGGGGCGGGAATGAGCAGTTCTTC. Protein product: CASSLAGRGGNEQFF.

This clonotype was observed a few times. This chain connects TRBV7-2 to TRBJ2-2; D is possibly TRBD2 (6 bases). Trimming pared 1 base from V and 4 bases from J, leaving 13 bases between. Per germline, CDR1 SGHTA and CDR2 FQGNSA. CDR3 length: 16 amino acids. CDR3 amino acids: CASSLVAGPITGELFF. For the CDR3, the DNA is TGTGCCAGCAGCTTAGTTGCGGGACCCATCACCGGGGAGCTGTTTTTT.

The J gene is TRBJ2-5, the V gene TRBV20-1, with 13 bases identical to TRBD2. The CDR3 contains 16 residues. Losses at the gene ends were 3 bases for V and 4 bases for J; bases not matched to a gene: 8. Germline loops: CDR1 DFQATT, CDR2 SNEGSKA (reference sequence). The CDR3: CSARAPRLAGGETQYF. The CDR3 coding sequence is TGCAGTGCTAGGGCCCCCAGACTAGCGGGAGGAGAGACCCAGTACTTC.

This clonotype has only a few counts. This chain uses TRBV19 with TRBJ1-5; TRBD1 matches at 7 bases. The CDR3 contains 14 residues. The V segment lost 7 bases and the J segment 4 bases; nucleotides outside the gene matches: 7. CDR1 and CDR2 (germline): LNHDA, SQIVND (reference sequence). The CDR3 bases are TGTGCCAGTACAGGCCCAGGGGGGAATCAGCCCCAGCATTTT. Translating gives CASTGPGGNQPQHF.

This clonotype was detected ten times or more. The rearrangement joins TRBV5-6 to TRBJ2-7; 12 bases match TRBD2. Germline values: CDR1 SGHDT, CDR2 YYEEEE. The CDR3 sequence is 15 residues long. The junction had 4 bases not matched to a gene; V was cut back by 0 bases and J by 6 bases. CDR3 loop: CASSLVTSGSREQYF. Here the CDR3 DNA reads TGTGCCAGCAGCTTGGTGACTAGCGGGAGCCGCGAGCAGTACTTC.

This clonotype was recorded a few times. The chain has TRBV6-1 and TRBJ1-6, with TRBD1 identical over 10 bases. CDR1 MNHNS and CDR2 SASEGT come from the germline V gene. The J segment lost 13 bases and the V segment lost 7 bases, leaving 10 bases of the junction unmatched. The CDR3 consists of 14 residues. The chain's CDR3 is CASTPGQGSPPLHF. In nucleotides, the CDR3 is TGTGCCAGCACCCCGGGACAGGGGAGCCCGCCCCTCCACTTT.

The CDR3 DNA reads TGTGCCAGCAGCCATTCACTGGGTAGCGGGATTAGAAATGAGCAGTTCTTC. It translates to CASSHSLGSGIRNEQFF. The V and J genes are TRBV5-5 and TRBJ2-1; TRBD2 agrees at 8 bases. Per germline, CDR1 SGHKS and CDR2 YYEKEE (reference sequence). The CDR3 totals 17 residues. V shed 4 bases and J 7 bases; nucleotides not matched to a gene: 16. Full variable domain (remainder filled in from reference TRBV5-5 and TRBJ2-1): DAGVTQSPTHLIKTRGQQVTLRCSPISGHKSVSWYQQVLGQGPQFIFQYYEKEERGRGNFPDRFSARQFPNYSSELNVNALLLGDSALYLCASSHSLGSGIRNEQFFGPGTRLTVL.

This clonotype showed up many times. V and J are TRBV7-9 and TRBJ2-4, with D hard to call. This CDR3 comprises 16 residues. V was pared by 4 bases and J by 0 bases, with 13 bases between. Germline V gene sequence: CDR1 SEHNR, CDR2 FQNEAQ (reference sequence). The CDR3 reads CASSSQLTLAKNIQYF. CDR3 nucleotide sequence: TGTGCCAGCAGCTCCCAGCTCACTCTAGCCAAAAACATTCAGTACTTC.

This clonotype has just a few counts. J is TRBJ2-1 and V is TRBV10-3; D might be TRBD1 or TRBD2, each matching 7 bases. Germline lookup yields CDR1 ENHRY and CDR2 SYGVKD. Deletions cut 6 bases from V and 7 bases from J, with 19 bases between. The CDR3 runs to 15 residues. CDR3 coding DNA: TGTGCCATCAGCCCTGGGGAGGGGGCGAGGAATGAGCAGTTCTTC. Protein product: CAISPGEGARNEQFF.

This clonotype was seen repeatedly, ten times or more. This rearrangement joins TRBV5-6 to TRBJ1-5; 9 bases line up with TRBD1. V lost 4 bases and J lost 5; bases outside the gene matches: 7. The CDR3 covers 15 residues. CDR1 and CDR2 from the germline V gene are SGHDT and YYEEEE. CDR3: CASSLWDRDHQPQHF. CDR3 bases: TGTGCCAGCAGCCTGTGGGACAGGGATCATCAGCCCCAGCATTTT. Combining the CDR3 with reference TRBV5-6 and TRBJ1-5 gives the whole variable domain DAGVTQSPTHLIKTRGQQVTLRCSPKSGHDTVSWYQQALGQGPQFIFQYYEEEERQRGNFPDRFSGHQFPNYSSELNVNALLLGDSALYLCASSLWDRDHQPQHFGDGTRLSIL.